One sample yielded the 13 T cell receptor beta chains listed below, sequenced in a study of identical twins. TCRdb used MiXCR to reprocess the 5' RACE reads, holding one entry per CDR3 protein. The repertoire holds under 900,000 distinct CDR3 sequences, with roughly an eighth as singletons. This same sample was also part of a study on yellow fever vaccine responses in identical twins.

Sequencing was carried out using PBMCs. The source of these receptors is a woman aged 18-29 years in good health.

This chain links TRBV11-3 with TRBJ2-7; perhaps TRBD1 as D (5 bases). V lost 5 bases and J lost 5, with 16 bases in between. The CDR3 loop spans 14 amino acids. Per the germline V gene, CDR1 is SGHNT and CDR2 is YENEEA. This chain's CDR3 is CASSPQNRWDEQYF. DNA for the CDR3: TGTGCCAGCAGCCCTCAAAACAGGTGGGACGAGCAGTACTTC. The full variable domain, completed using reference TRBV11-3 and TRBJ2-7, is EAGVVQSPRYKIIEKKQPVAFWCNPISGHNTLYWYLQNLGQGPELLIRYENEEAVDDSQLPKDRFSAERLKGVDSTLKIQPAELGDSAVYLCASSPQNRWDEQYFGPGTRLTVT.

A few counts support this clonotype. This rearrangement joins TRBV15 to TRBJ2-7; the match to TRBD2 covers 9 bases. Germline CDR1 is LNHNV and CDR2 is YYDKDF (reference sequence). The CDR3 is made up of 19 amino acids. With 0 bases clipped from V and 2 bases from J, the junction kept 14 bases outside the gene matches. This chain's CDR3 is CATSRDLAGLTSGPYEQYF. The CDR3 coding sequence is TGTGCCACCAGCAGAGATCTGGCAGGCCTGACTAGCGGACCCTACGAGCAGTACTTC.

This clonotype was seen a handful of times. The CDR3 nucleotides are TGTGCCTCTCGGGGGTTCGCTGAAGCTTTCTTT. It specifies CASRGFAEAFF. This rearrangement joins TRBV28 to TRBJ1-1, with a tentative D call TRBD1 (5 bases). The germline V and J ends were trimmed by 11 bases and 6 bases, with 13 bases remaining between them. Germline V gene data show CDR1 as MDHEN and CDR2 as SYDVKM. This CDR3 spans 11 amino acids.

The V and J genes are TRBV11-3 and TRBJ2-4; D call uncertain. The CDR3 contains 13 residues. V lost 2 bases to trimming and J lost 8 bases, with 10 bases between them. Germline V gene sequence: CDR1 SGHNT, CDR2 YENEEA. The CDR3: CASSLRPRDIQYF. The DNA of the CDR3 is TGTGCCAGCAGCTTACGGCCTCGGGACATTCAGTACTTC. Complete variable domain (other parts from reference TRBV11-3 and TRBJ2-4): EAGVVQSPRYKIIEKKQPVAFWCNPISGHNTLYWYLQNLGQGPELLIRYENEEAVDDSQLPKDRFSAERLKGVDSTLKIQPAELGDSAVYLCASSLRPRDIQYFGAGTRLSVL.

V gene TRBV2 combines with J gene TRBJ2-7; TRBD2 matches at 12 bases. Germline lookup yields CDR1 SNHLY and CDR2 FYNNEI. The CDR3 consists of 18 residues. With V trimmed by 11 bases and J by 0 bases, 17 bases remained unmatched. CDR3 in amino acids: CAFCLRTSGRTNSYEQYF. The CDR3 DNA follows: TGTGCCTTCTGTTTAAGAACTAGCGGGAGGACTAACTCCTACGAGCAGTACTTC.

For this clonotype: As the CDR3 is not closed by the conserved phenylalanine or tryptophan, this likely results from a read error. The genes are TRBV20-1 and TRBJ2-5; perhaps TRBD1 as D (6 bases). CDR3 length: 14 amino acids. V was clipped by 4 bases and J by 0 bases, with 12 bases between them. Germline V gene data show CDR1 as DFQATT and CDR2 as SNEGSKA (reference sequence). In DNA form, the CDR3 reads TGCAGTGCTAAGGACAGAGTGTACCAAGAGACCCAGTACTAC. Protein product: CSAKDRVYQETQYY.

The chain carries TRBV27 and TRBJ2-7; D is possibly TRBD1 (6 bases). V was pared by 4 bases and J by 6 bases, with 13 bases between. Germline V gene lookup returns CDR1 MNHEY and CDR2 SMNVEV (reference sequence). This CDR3 comprises 13 residues. The CDR3, as DNA: TGTGCCAGCAGTTCAACAGGGTTGGGCGAGCAGTACTTC. Residues: CASSSTGLGEQYF.

This clonotype has a count of ten or more. This chain uses TRBV11-2 with TRBJ2-1; possible D gene TRBD2, 5 bases. Looked up from germline, CDR1 is SGHAT and CDR2 is FQNNGV. The CDR3 has 17 amino acids. Trimming left V 0 bases short and J 7 bases short, with 19 bases between. DNA of the CDR3: TGTGCCAGCAGCTTAGAATGGCGCCTAGCTAGAGTAAATGAGCAGTTCTTC. This sequence encodes CASSLEWRLARVNEQFF. The full variable domain, in which reference TRBV11-2 and TRBJ2-1 provide the parts outside the CDR3, is EAGVAQSPRYKIIEKRQSVAFWCNPISGHATLYWYQQILGQGPKLLIQFQNNGVVDDSQLPKDRFSAERLKGVDSTLKIQPAKLEDSAVYLCASSLEWRLARVNEQFFGPGTRLTVL.

This clonotype was detected many times. V is TRBV9 and J is TRBJ1-3, with D hard to call. In germline, CDR1 is SGDLS, CDR2 YYNGEE. Between the trimmed V and J ends, which lost 1 base and 3 bases, there was a span of 11 bases. CDR3 length: 15 residues. The CDR3 sequence is CASSVNTKYGNTIYF. CDR3 in DNA: TGTGCCAGCAGCGTAAACACGAAGTATGGAAACACCATATATTTT.

The J gene is TRBJ1-2, the V gene TRBV7-2; TRBD1 matches 9 bases. Germline CDR1 SGHTA, CDR2 FQGNSA. With V trimmed by 5 bases and J by 6 bases, 13 bases remained unmatched. This CDR3 spans 16 amino acids. The CDR3 loop reads CASSLGTGSGIDGYTF. CDR3 in DNA: TGTGCCAGCAGCCTCGGGACAGGGAGCGGTATCGATGGCTACACCTTC.

This clonotype was seen more than once but under ten times. This chain connects TRBV27 to TRBJ1-1; 10 bases match TRBD1. V trimming: 10 bases; J trimming: 1 base; junction bases outside the gene matches: 3. The CDR3 consists of 13 residues. CDR1 is MNHEY, CDR2 SMNVEV, per germline (reference sequence). The CDR3 sequence: CATWDRGNTEAFF. CDR3 nucleotides: TGTGCCACCTGGGACAGGGGGAACACTGAAGCTTTCTTT.

This clonotype has only a few counts. The genes are TRBV28 and TRBJ2-1; 11 positions agree with TRBD2. Trimming cost V 3 bases and J 1 base; bases outside gene matches: 5. Germline CDR1 reads MDHEN; CDR2 reads SYDVKM. The CDR3 loop spans 17 amino acids. This CDR3 reads CASSFLAGGTSYNEQFF. The CDR3 DNA follows: TGTGCCAGCAGTTTTCTAGCGGGGGGAACTTCCTACAATGAGCAGTTCTTC.

The chain has TRBV12-3 or TRBV12-4 and TRBJ1-5; D is perhaps TRBD1 (5 bases). The CDR3 consists of 14 residues. Trimming stripped 6 bases from V and 4 bases from J, with 13 bases between. Written as DNA, the CDR3 is TGTGCCAGCAGGCCACCGGGGGGGAATCAGCCCCAGCATTTT. Its protein product is CASRPPGGNQPQHF.